The 26 T cell receptor beta chains below were found in one sample sequenced in a study of OX40 agonist ivuxolimab in advanced cancers. TCRdb keeps only in-frame clones here, not all; method: immunoSEQ multiplex PCR. The table lists about 22,000 clones, 86% of them singletons. This sample comprised CD4+ or CD8+ T cells sorted from blood, obtained in a trial of the OX40 agonist ivuxolimab. These receptors came from an adult with an advanced solid tumor such as melanoma, head and neck, liver or kidney cancer.

The chain uses TRBV19 and TRBJ2-3; D is unresolved. The CDR3 sequence is 10 residues long. V lost 9 bases and J 4 bases, leaving 5 bases between the germline ends. Germline V gene sequence: CDR1 LNHDA, CDR2 SQIVND (reference sequence). The CDR3 region has the DNA TGTGCCAGCGGGCCAGATACGCAGTATTTT. Protein sequence: CASGPDTQYF.

The chain links TRBV9 to TRBJ1-3; D is uncertain. CDR1 SGDLS and CDR2 YYNGEE come from the germline V gene. The CDR3 has 15 residues. V was cut by 1 base and J by 2 bases, with 10 bases left in between. The CDR3: CASSVSGVPGNTIYF. CDR3 sequence (DNA): TGTGCCAGCAGCGTATCCGGGGTCCCTGGAAACACCATATATTTT. Based on the CDR3 plus reference TRBV9 and TRBJ1-3, the full variable domain is DSGVTQTPKHLITATGQRVTLRCSPRSGDLSVYWYQQSLDQGLQFLIQYYNGEERAKGNILERFSAQQFPDLHSELNLSSLELGDSALYFCASSVSGVPGNTIYFGEGSWLTVV.

V gene TRBV13 combines with J gene TRBJ2-1; D is possibly TRBD2 (6 bases). Germline V gene data show CDR1 as PRHDT and CDR2 as FYEKMQ (reference sequence). The CDR3 spans 15 residues. Trimming pared 5 bases from V and 2 bases from J, leaving 13 bases between. The CDR3 DNA reads TGTGCCAGCAGCAGGGGAAGCGGGCCCTACAATGAGCAGTTCTTC. It yields the protein CASSRGSGPYNEQFF.

The rearrangement uses TRBV6-1 and TRBJ1-5, with D uncertain. The germline CDR1 and CDR2 sequences are MNHNS and SASEGT. CDR3 length: 15 residues. V lost 3 bases, J lost 0 bases, and 9 bases lay in between. CDR3 residues: CASSETRVSNQPQHF. The DNA of the CDR3 is TGTGCCAGCAGTGAGACCCGGGTTAGCAATCAGCCCCAGCATTTT.

V usage is TRBV19 and J usage is TRBJ2-1; no clear D gene. Looked up from germline, CDR1 is LNHDA and CDR2 is SQIVND (reference sequence). Trimming removed 3 bases at V and 8 bases at J, with 17 bases between. This CDR3 is built from 15 residues. Here the CDR3 DNA reads TGTGCCAGTAGTATCGGCCCCCTCGGTGGAGATGAGCAGTTCTTC. Its protein product is CASSIGPLGGDEQFF. Full variable domain (rest looked up from reference TRBV19 and TRBJ2-1): DGGITQSPKYLFRKEGQNVTLSCEQNLNHDAMYWYRQDPGQGLRLIYYSQIVNDFQKGDIAEGYSVSREKKESFPLTVTSAQKNPTAFYLCASSIGPLGGDEQFFGPGTRLTVL.

J is TRBJ2-7 and V is TRBV2; 8 bases align to TRBD2. The CDR3 contains 13 residues. V dropped 6 bases and J dropped 3; count of bases not matched to a gene: 4. CDR1 is SNHLY and CDR2 is FYNNEI in the germline V gene. CDR3 amino acids: CASRRTSSYEQYF. Here the CDR3 DNA reads TGTGCCAGCAGAAGGACTAGCAGCTACGAGCAGTACTTC.

V gene TRBV11-2 combines with J gene TRBJ2-3, with D uncertain. The CDR3 is 12 residues long. CDR1 and CDR2 (germline): SGHAT, FQNNGV. V was cut by 1 base and J by 6 bases, with 5 bases left in between. CDR3 protein: CASSLVSDTQYF. The DNA for the CDR3 is TGTGCCAGCAGCTTAGTTTCCGATACGCAGTATTTT.

This clone was picked up one time. This chain connects TRBV19 to TRBJ2-2, with 8 bases matching TRBD2. The CDR3 runs 14 residues. Losses at the gene ends were 7 bases for V and 4 bases for J; bases not matched to a gene: 5. The germline V gene encodes CDR1 LNHDA and CDR2 SQIVND (reference sequence). The CDR3 coding sequence is TGTGCCAGTACAGCGGGAGTGGGCACCGGGGAGCTGTTTTTT. This gives the protein CASTAGVGTGELFF.

The chain has TRBV7-9 and TRBJ1-1, with 9 positions matching TRBD1. The CDR3 is made up of 13 amino acids. After removal of 8 bases from V and 4 bases from J, the junction contained 5 bases not matched to a gene. In germline, CDR1 is SEHNR, CDR2 FQNEAQ (reference sequence). Here the CDR3 reads CASGYRGRTEAFF. DNA of the CDR3: TGTGCCAGCGGATACAGGGGGCGCACTGAAGCTTTCTTT.

V is TRBV11-2 and J is TRBJ2-1; 10 bases are shared with TRBD2. With V trimmed by 5 bases and J by 8 bases, 12 bases remained unmatched. This CDR3 is built from 16 residues. Germline assignment: CDR1 SGHAT and CDR2 FQNNGV. The CDR3 bases are TGTGCCAGCAGCGGCCCGACTAGCGGGCGAGGCTATGAGCAGTTCTTC. Its translation: CASSGPTSGRGYEQFF.

The chain carries TRBV2 and TRBJ1-1; 8 nucleotides align to TRBD1. The CDR3 runs to 15 residues. Germline V gene sequence: CDR1 SNHLY, CDR2 FYNNEI. Trimming at V came to 0 bases and at J to 6 bases, leaving 6 bases not matched to a gene. CDR3 loop: CASSEARTGYAEAFF. CDR3 nucleotides: TGTGCCAGCAGTGAAGCTAGGACAGGGTATGCTGAAGCTTTCTTT.

The rearrangement uses TRBV4-1 and TRBJ2-5, with TRBD2 matching over 12 bases. Trimming took 2 bases from V and 4 from J; bases not matched to a gene: 8. The CDR3 length is 17 residues. Germline CDR1 and CDR2: MGHRA and YSYEKL. In nucleotides, the CDR3 is TGCGCCAGCAGCCAATCCCGGCTAGCGGGAGGGAGAGAGACCCAGTACTTC. It codes for CASSQSRLAGGRETQYF.

The chain uses TRBV10-1 and TRBJ2-5; 12 positions agree with TRBD2. The CDR3 is 19 amino acids. Germline assignment: CDR1 WNHNN and CDR2 SYGVQD (reference sequence). The V gene end was trimmed by 3 bases and the J gene end by 3 bases; junction bases not matched to a gene: 14. CDR3 amino acids: CASSDRLAGVYYPEETQYF. CDR3 in DNA: TGCGCCAGCAGTGATCGACTAGCGGGAGTTTATTATCCTGAAGAGACCCAGTACTTC.

The chain has TRBV27 and TRBJ2-4; the D gene could be TRBD1 or TRBD2 (6 bases each). This CDR3 comprises 17 residues. From germline, CDR1 is MNHEY and CDR2 SMNVEV (reference sequence). This CDR3 reads CARPIEEGELDKNIQYF. DNA for the CDR3: TGTGCGAGACCTATTGAGGAGGGGGAGTTGGACAAAAACATTCAGTACTTC.

The chain joins TRBV7-9 to TRBJ1-1, with TRBD1 matching over 7 bases. In germline, CDR1 is SEHNR, CDR2 FQNEAQ (reference sequence). CDR3 length: 15 amino acids. Losses at the gene ends were 5 bases for V and 0 bases for J; bases not matched to a gene: 6. This CDR3 is CASSQGDSVNTEAFF. The CDR3, as DNA: TGTGCCAGCAGCCAAGGGGACAGCGTGAACACTGAAGCTTTCTTT.

The chain combines TRBV2 with TRBJ2-3; D gene uncertain. The CDR3 has 16 residues. Trimming shortened V by 8 bases and J by 0 bases, and 18 bases separated the two germline ends. The germline CDR1 and CDR2 sequences are SNHLY and FYNNEI. CDR3 in DNA: TGTGCCAGCCCCCCGGATGGATCGACTAGCACAGATACGCAGTATTTT. This encodes CASPPDGSTSTDTQYF.

This chain joins TRBV11-3 and TRBJ2-1; D might be TRBD1 or TRBD2, each matching 5 bases. The CDR3 consists of 15 residues. Germline CDR1 is SGHNT and CDR2 is YENEEA. Trimming pared 5 bases from V and 5 bases from J, leaving 16 bases between. The CDR3 here is CASSHRDDYDNEQFF. CDR3 coding DNA: TGTGCCAGCAGCCACCGGGACGATTATGACAATGAGCAGTTCTTC.

The chain has TRBV7-9 and TRBJ2-1; D might be TRBD2 (5 bases). V gave up 2 bases and J gave up 8 bases, with 13 bases separating them. The CDR3 is 14 residues long. Germline V gives CDR1 SEHNR, CDR2 FQNEAQ (reference sequence). The CDR3 is CASSLSRTYDEQFF. For the CDR3, the DNA is TGTGCCAGCAGCTTAAGTAGGACTTACGATGAGCAGTTCTTC.

The rearrangement joins TRBV6-6 to TRBJ2-7; TRBD1 matches at 10 bases. The germline gives CDR1 MNHNY, CDR2 SVGAGI (reference sequence). The CDR3 is 16 amino acids. Trimming took 0 bases from V and 3 from J; bases not matched to a gene: 5. The CDR3 nucleotides read TGTGCCAGCAGTTACTCCTTGGACAGGGGGTACTACGAGCAGTACTTC. As protein: CASSYSLDRGYYEQYF.

V is TRBV7-6 and J is TRBJ1-2; the D gene is possibly TRBD1 (6 bases). The CDR3 is made up of 14 amino acids. Trimming shortened V by 8 bases and J by 4 bases, and 17 bases separated the two germline ends. Germline loops: CDR1 SGHVS, CDR2 FNYEAQ. The CDR3 region is CASSSNSGAYGYTF. The CDR3 nucleotides are TGTGCCAGCTCATCCAACTCAGGGGCCTATGGCTACACCTTC. Variable domain in full (rest from reference TRBV7-6 and TRBJ1-2): GAGVSQSPRYKVTKRGQDVALRCDPISGHVSLYWYRQALGQGPEFLTYFNYEAQQDKSGLPNDRFSAERPEGSISTLTIQRTEQRDSAMYRCASSSNSGAYGYTFGSGTRLTVV.

The chain recombines TRBV6-6 with TRBJ1-5, with D maybe TRBD1 (5 bases). Germline CDR1 reads MNHNY; CDR2 reads SVGAGI (reference sequence). The length of the CDR3 is 14 residues. V shed 2 bases and J shed 6 bases, with 11 bases lying between them. This chain's CDR3 is CASSYGQGGQPQHF. CDR3 in DNA: TGTGCCAGCAGTTACGGCCAGGGTGGTCAGCCCCAGCATTTT.

This chain connects TRBV27 to TRBJ2-7; a possible D gene is TRBD2 (5 bases). The CDR3 has 14 amino acids. Germline CDR1 reads MNHEY; CDR2 reads SMNVEV (reference sequence). V shed 6 bases and J shed 3 bases, with 15 bases lying between them. Written as DNA, the CDR3 is TGTGCCAGCAGCGGGGTTGGATCAATCTACGAGCAGTACTTC. Protein sequence: CASSGVGSIYEQYF.

The chain combines TRBV27 with TRBJ2-1; D gene ambiguous. Between the trimmed V and J ends, which lost 3 bases and 3 bases, there was a span of 6 bases. Germline V CDR1 and CDR2: MNHEY, SMNVEV (reference sequence). The CDR3 is 13 residues long. The CDR3 protein is CASSFGSYNEQFF. The CDR3, as DNA: TGTGCCAGCAGTTTTGGCAGCTACAATGAGCAGTTCTTC.

V and J are TRBV10-2 and TRBJ2-7; 7 nucleotides match TRBD2. Trimming cost V 4 bases and J 5 bases; bases outside gene matches: 8. Germline assignment: CDR1 WSHSY and CDR2 SAAADI. CDR3 length equals 14 residues. CDR3 sequence: CASSGEGQVHEQYF. CDR3 bases: TGCGCCAGCAGTGGGGAGGGGCAGGTCCACGAGCAGTACTTC.

This chain joins TRBV11-3 and TRBJ2-2, with D possibly TRBD1 on 6 matching bases. The CDR3 sequence is 15 residues long. The germline V gene has CDR1 SGHNT and CDR2 YENEEA. Trimming stripped 5 bases from V and 2 bases from J, with 12 bases between. The CDR3 is CASSPPTGNTGELFF. The CDR3 DNA reads TGTGCCAGCAGCCCACCGACAGGAAACACCGGGGAGCTGTTTTTT.

The chain's CDR3 is CASSARDYSYNEQFF. The DNA for the CDR3 is TGTGCCAGCAGCGCCCGGGACTATTCCTACAATGAGCAGTTCTTC. The V gene is TRBV14, the J gene TRBJ2-1; 7 bases fit TRBD2. CDR3 length: 15 residues. CDR1 SGHDN and CDR2 FVKESK come from the germline V gene. V lost 5 bases, J lost 1 base, and 5 bases stayed unmatched.